These T cell receptor beta chains were read from a single sample in a study of T cells after yellow fever vaccination. TCRdb re-analysed the 5' RACE reads in MiXCR, keeping a single row per CDR3 protein. Here the sample spans approximately 85,000 distinct CDR3 sequences, less than 15% being singletons. The sequencing used CD8+ T cells not binding an NS4B(214-222) dextramer, sorted from PBMCs, collected 21 days after the first yellow fever vaccination. Receptors were obtained from a man younger than 35 who received the YFV17D yellow fever vaccine. The conserved cysteine and the conserved F or W are not part of the CDR3 here. D genes are given only for firm matches.

CDR3 protein | V gene | D gene
ASSPGQGPTDTQY | TRBV6-2/TRBV6-3 | TRBD1
ASSQGFSGELF | TRBV4-1 | NA
ASSTLGTSTDTQY | TRBV6-2/TRBV6-3 | NA
ASSYSGTGRTEAF | TRBV7-3 | TRBD1
ASRRTTRGGEQF | TRBV23-1 | NA
ASSQEGPPTGGWETQY | TRBV4-3 | TRBD1
ASERDGQPETNSGANVLT | TRBV23-1 | NA
ASSYWGGQLGEQF | TRBV12-3/TRBV12-4 | NA
ASSSQTSGGASYNEQF | TRBV4-3 | TRBD2
ASSQGITGGSAF | TRBV4-1 | NA
ASSVSGRTTGELF | TRBV7-6 | NA
ATSDPGQGFGYNEQF | TRBV24-1 | TRBD1
ASSGLGGLETQY | TRBV7-6 | NA
ASSLGVGGSYEQY | TRBV11-2 | NA
ATSDWDTQY | TRBV24-1 | NA
ATRQGVNTEAF | TRBV24-1 | TRBD1
AIGDPSYNEQF | TRBV10-3 | NA
SVEDRRGVNNEQF | TRBV29-1 | TRBD2
ASSSGQYNEQF | TRBV7-9 | NA
ASSQEASGVSEQY | TRBV4-3 | TRBD2
AIKTVNTEAF | TRBV10-3 | NA
AISEVLPNTGELF | TRBV10-3 | NA
ASSQDIPDEQF | TRBV4-3 | NA
ASSFRDSEAF | TRBV5-1 | NA
ASSLGGIYEQY | TRBV5-1 | NA
ASSFRYGNTEAF | TRBV5-1 | NA